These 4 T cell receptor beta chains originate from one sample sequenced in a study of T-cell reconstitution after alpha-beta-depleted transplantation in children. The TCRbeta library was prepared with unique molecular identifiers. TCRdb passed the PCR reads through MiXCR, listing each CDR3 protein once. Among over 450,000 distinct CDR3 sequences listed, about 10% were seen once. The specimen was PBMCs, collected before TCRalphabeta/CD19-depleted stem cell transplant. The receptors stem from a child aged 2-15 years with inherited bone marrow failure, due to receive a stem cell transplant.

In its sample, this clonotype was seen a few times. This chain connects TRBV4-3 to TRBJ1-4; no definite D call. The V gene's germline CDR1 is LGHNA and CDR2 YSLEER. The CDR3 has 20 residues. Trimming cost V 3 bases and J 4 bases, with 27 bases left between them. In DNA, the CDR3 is TGCGCCAGCAGCCAGAGGGCCGGGAAGTCTTTTTCCGCCTTTAATGAAAAACTGTTTTTT. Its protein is CASSQRAGKSFSAFNEKLFF.

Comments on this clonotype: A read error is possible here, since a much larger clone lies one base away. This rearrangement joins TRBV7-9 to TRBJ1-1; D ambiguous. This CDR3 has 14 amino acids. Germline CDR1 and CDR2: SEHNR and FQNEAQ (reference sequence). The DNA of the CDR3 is TGTGCCAGCAGCTTCTCCGGAGGAGGAACTGAAGTTTTCTTT. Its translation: CASSFSGGGTEVFF.

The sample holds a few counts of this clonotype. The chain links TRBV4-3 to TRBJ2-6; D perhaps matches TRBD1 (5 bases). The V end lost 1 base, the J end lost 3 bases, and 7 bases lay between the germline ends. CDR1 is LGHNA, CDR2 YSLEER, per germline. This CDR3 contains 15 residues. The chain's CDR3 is CASSQARVGANVLTF. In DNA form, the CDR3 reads TGCGCCAGCAGCCAAGCCAGGGTTGGGGCCAACGTCCTGACTTTC.

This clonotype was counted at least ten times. Written as DNA, the CDR3 is TGCAGTGCTCCCGACAGGAAAGGACCTTACGAGCAGTACTTC. This translates into CSAPDRKGPYEQYF. V is TRBV20-1 and J is TRBJ2-7, with a tentative D call TRBD1 (6 bases). The CDR3 covers 14 residues. Trimming removed 5 bases at V and 4 bases at J, with 18 bases between. Germline V gene data show CDR1 as DFQATT and CDR2 as SNEGSKA (reference sequence).